This T cell receptor (beta chain) derives from a study of cytomegalovirus exposure and HLA in healthy donors. Germline lookup yields CDR1 MGHRA and CDR2 YSYEKL. V gave up 1 base and J gave up 5 bases, with 17 bases separating them. This CDR3 is built from 16 residues. PCR amplification relied on 60 Vbeta primers (plus 13 Jbeta primers). Clones were read by immunoSEQ multiplex PCR, and TCRdb kept only the in-frame ones, dropping some. This table has roughly 120,000 clones, 76% appearing once. This clonotype was obtained from a man younger than 45 in good health and CMV-seropositive. Sequencing was done on a sample of PBMCs. The rearrangement uses TRBV4-1 and TRBJ1-1; weak D call: TRBD1 (5 bases). CDR3 sequence: CASSQVRGQGGTEAFF. The DNA for the CDR3 is TGCGCCAGCAGCCAAGTTAGAGGCCAGGGAGGAACTGAAGCTTTCTTT.